The 25 T cell receptor beta chains below all came from one sample that was sequenced in a study of T cell responses to AZD1222 COVID-19 vaccine. Method: immunoSEQ multiplex PCR; TCRdb's copy keeps in-frame clones and lacks some. Among about 120,000 clones, approximately 86% were seen once, and the ten largest hold 2.4%. The sequencing here drew on peripheral blood, taken on day 0 of AZD1222 vaccination. The receptors stem from an adult in good health.

The table lists this clone with a count of one. J is TRBJ2-7 and V is TRBV21-1. TRBV21-1 represents a pseudogene. The CDR3 covers 13 residues. The CDR3 nucleotides read TGTGCCAGCTCAATTTGCCCCGGATCCGAGCAGTACTTC. Translated: CASSICPGSEQYF.

This chain connects TRBV6-5 to TRBJ2-3; 7 nucleotides line up with TRBD2. The CDR3 runs 14 residues. After removal of 6 bases from V and 0 bases from J, the junction contained 3 bases not matched to a gene. Germline V CDR1 and CDR2: MNHEY, SVGAGI. CDR3 protein: CASSLLASTDTQYF. Here the CDR3 DNA reads TGTGCCAGCAGCCTACTAGCGAGCACAGATACGCAGTATTTT.

The chain carries TRBV19 and TRBJ1-1, with TRBD1 identical over 7 bases. Germline CDR1 LNHDA, CDR2 SQIVND (reference sequence). This CDR3 comprises 14 residues. The ends lost 6 bases at V and 1 base at J; junction bases unmatched: 5. CDR3 protein: CASSTDRANTEAFF. CDR3 coding DNA: TGTGCCAGTAGCACTGACAGGGCGAACACTGAAGCTTTCTTT.

The chain has TRBV2 and TRBJ1-6, with D perhaps TRBD1 (5 bases). Germline-derived CDR1 and CDR2 are SNHLY and FYNNEI. With 6 bases removed from V and 0 bases from J, the gap between germline ends came to 12 bases. The CDR3 consists of 16 residues. The CDR3 loop reads CASRLDTSSYNSPLHF. The DNA of the CDR3 is TGTGCCAGCAGGCTGGACACGAGCTCCTATAATTCACCCCTCCACTTT.

In this sample, this clone turned up once. This chain joins TRBV29-1 and TRBJ1-1; the D gene is possibly TRBD1 (6 bases). The CDR3 is 14 residues long. The germline V gene has CDR1 SQVTM and CDR2 ANQGSEA. The V end was cut by 5 bases, the J end by 1 base, with 14 bases between. CDR3 sequence (DNA): TGCAGCGTTCGACAGGACGGACAGAACACTGAAGCTTTCTTT. Translation: CSVRQDGQNTEAFF.

The V gene is TRBV19, the J gene TRBJ2-2; D is ambiguous. Germline V CDR1 and CDR2: LNHDA, SQIVND (reference sequence). This CDR3 spans 13 amino acids. V lost 4 bases, J lost 0 bases, and 3 bases lay in between. Written as DNA, the CDR3 is TGTGCCAGTAGTAACCCGAACACCGGGGAGCTGTTTTTT. Translation: CASSNPNTGELFF.

The chain uses TRBV6-5 and TRBJ1-1; D might be TRBD1 (5 bases). V lost 6 bases, J lost 3 bases, and 11 bases lay in between. The CDR3 consists of 13 residues. Germline lookup yields CDR1 MNHEY and CDR2 SVGAGI. The CDR3 here is CASRTSGDTEAFF. Written as DNA, the CDR3 is TGTGCCAGCAGGACCTCGGGGGACACTGAAGCTTTCTTT.

The chain joins TRBV18 to TRBJ1-3; 10 bases are shared with TRBD1. V dropped 6 bases and J dropped 4; count of bases not matched to a gene: 6. This CDR3 has 15 residues. The germline V gene has CDR1 KGHSH and CDR2 LQKENI. The CDR3 is CASSTDRGPGNTIYF. CDR3 sequence (DNA): TGTGCCAGCTCGACAGACAGGGGGCCAGGAAACACCATATATTTT.

The chain couples TRBV7-2 to TRBJ1-3; tentatively, D is TRBD1 (6 bases). CDR1 and CDR2 (germline): SGHTA, FQGNSA. The V gene lost 0 bases and the J gene lost 0 bases, with 12 bases spanning the gap. CDR3 size: 17 residues. The CDR3 sequence: CASSLAGGGFSGNTIYF. The CDR3 DNA reads as TGTGCCAGCAGCTTAGCAGGGGGGGGATTCTCTGGAAACACCATATATTTT.

The chain couples TRBV5-1 to TRBJ1-5; D possibly corresponds to TRBD1 (6 bases). V was trimmed by 3 bases and J by 8 bases, leaving 12 bases between them. Germline V lookup: CDR1 SGHRS, CDR2 YFSETQ. The CDR3 loop spans 13 amino acids. CDR3 sequence: CASSWGAGEPQHF. Here the CDR3 DNA reads TGCGCCAGCAGCTGGGGGGCTGGAGAGCCCCAGCATTTT.

This sequence joins TRBV3-1 (or the pseudogene TRBV3-2) and TRBJ1-1; D is unresolved. This CDR3 is built from 12 residues. Germline CDR1 is LGHDT and CDR2 is YNNKEL (reference sequence). V was trimmed by 2 bases and J by 1 base, leaving 2 bases between them. This CDR3 reads CASSQRNTEAFF. In DNA, the CDR3 is TGTGCCAGCAGCCAACGGAACACTGAAGCTTTCTTT.

This CDR3 reads CASSTLAGGGEKLFF. DNA of the CDR3: TGTGCCAGCAGCACCCTGGCCGGTGGCGGGGAAAAACTGTTTTTT. The rearrangement links TRBV7-2 to TRBJ1-4; D unclear. Germline CDR1 SGHTA, CDR2 FQGNSA. CDR3 size: 15 residues. Deletions cut 5 bases from V and 8 bases from J, with 18 bases between.

The CDR3 coding sequence is TGTGCCACCAGCAGAGATATAGCGGGAGGAGCCGGGGAGCTGTTTTTT. This translates into CATSRDIAGGAGELFF. The chain carries TRBV15 and TRBJ2-2, with 10 bases identical to TRBD2. V lost 0 bases, J lost 6 bases, and 4 bases stayed unmatched. Germline V gene sequence: CDR1 LNHNV, CDR2 YYDKDF (reference sequence). The CDR3 runs 16 residues.

The chain has TRBV28 and TRBJ2-1; D uncertain. CDR1 is MDHEN and CDR2 is SYDVKM in the germline V gene. Trimming stripped 6 bases from V and 0 bases from J, with 15 bases between. The CDR3 covers 16 residues. The CDR3 loop is CASSLTTLSSYNEQFF. The CDR3, as DNA: TGTGCCAGCAGCCTGACCACCCTGAGCTCCTACAATGAGCAGTTCTTC.

The chain recombines TRBV5-1 with TRBJ2-7; 13 nucleotides agree with TRBD2. This CDR3 is 16 amino acids long. Germline V CDR1 and CDR2: SGHRS, YFSETQ. Unmatched junction bases numbered 10, after V lost 4 bases and J lost 6 bases. The chain's CDR3 is CASSPTRLAGGSEQYF. In nucleotides, the CDR3 is TGCGCCAGCAGCCCTACCCGACTAGCGGGAGGCTCCGAGCAGTACTTC. The complete variable domain, with remaining parts taken from reference TRBV5-1 and TRBJ2-7, reads KAGVTQTPRYLIKTRGQQVTLSCSPISGHRSVSWYQQTPGQGLQFLFEYFSETQRNKGNFPGRFSGRQFSNSRSEMNVSTLELGDSALYLCASSPTRLAGGSEQYFGPGTRLTVT.

The chain has TRBV7-2 and TRBJ2-7; D could derive from TRBD1 or TRBD2 (5 bases each). Trimming pared 1 base from V and 4 bases from J, leaving 8 bases between. Looked up from germline, CDR1 is SGHTA and CDR2 is FQGNSA. The CDR3 sequence is 13 residues long. CDR3 sequence reads: CASSLGGRYEQYF. The CDR3 coding sequence is TGTGCCAGCAGCTTAGGGGGGAGATACGAGCAGTACTTC.

This chain's CDR3 is CASSLRTDQETQYF. CDR3 sequence (DNA): TGTGCCAGCAGCTTAAGGACAGACCAAGAGACCCAGTACTTC. The V and J genes are TRBV11-3 and TRBJ2-5; weak D call: TRBD1 (6 bases). Germline values: CDR1 SGHNT, CDR2 YENEEA. This CDR3 spans 14 amino acids. Between the trimmed V and J ends, which lost 2 bases and 0 bases, there was a span of 7 bases.

This clone was found once. The rearrangement links TRBV28 to TRBJ2-5, with D maybe TRBD1 (6 bases). Trimming took off 6 bases at V and 2 bases at J, with 10 bases between the two ends. Looked up from germline, CDR1 is MDHEN and CDR2 is SYDVKM. This CDR3 region has 13 residues. CDR3 sequence: CASSVTGQETQYF. The CDR3 coding sequence is TGTGCCAGCAGCGTGACAGGACAAGAGACCCAGTACTTC.

V is TRBV7-2 and J is TRBJ1-2; no clear D. Germline V lookup: CDR1 SGHTA, CDR2 FQGNSA. The CDR3 sequence is 13 residues long. Trimming stripped 6 bases from V and 5 bases from J, with 13 bases between. CDR3 nucleotides: TGTGCCAGCAGGTCCTATACCGGATATGGCTACACCTTC. The encoded protein is CASRSYTGYGYTF.

The chain has TRBV6-5 and TRBJ1-2; 8 bases agree with TRBD1. The trim removed 5 bases at V and 7 bases at J, leaving 6 bases unmatched. The CDR3 sequence is 13 residues long. The V gene's germline CDR1 is MNHEY and CDR2 SVGAGI. CDR3 region: CASSPRQGSGYTF. The CDR3 nucleotides read TGTGCCAGCAGTCCTAGACAGGGGAGTGGCTACACCTTC.

J is TRBJ2-3 and V is TRBV9, with D possibly TRBD1 on 6 matching bases. The CDR3 runs 12 residues. Germline V CDR1 and CDR2: SGDLS, YYNGEE. V was pared by 3 bases and J by 5 bases, with 7 bases between. In DNA form, the CDR3 reads TGTGCCAGCAGCGCCAGGGGAGATACGCAGTATTTT. It is translated as CASSARGDTQYF.

The J gene is TRBJ2-7, the V gene TRBV10-3, with D possibly being TRBD2 (5 bases). Germline values: CDR1 ENHRY, CDR2 SYGVKD. This CDR3 spans 11 amino acids. The V end lost 2 bases, the J end lost 12 bases, and 11 bases lay between the germline ends. The CDR3: CAISEGGSTYF. The CDR3 DNA sequence: TGTGCCATCAGTGAGGGAGGTTCCACGTACTTC.

The rearrangement joins TRBV6-1 to TRBJ2-1; D is perhaps TRBD2 (7 bases). The CDR3 is made up of 15 amino acids. CDR1 and CDR2 from the germline V gene are MNHNS and SASEGT. The V and J ends lost 2 bases and 4 bases respectively, with 12 bases between them. The CDR3 loop reads CASSELADRYNEQFF. The CDR3 nucleotides read TGTGCCAGCAGTGAACTAGCGGACAGATACAATGAGCAGTTCTTC.

This clone has only a few counts. This chain uses TRBV11-2 with TRBJ2-7, with D perhaps matching TRBD1 (5 bases). The CDR3 covers 14 residues. The ends were cut back, 3 bases at V and 2 bases at J, with 11 bases in the middle. CDR1 is SGHAT and CDR2 is FQNNGV in the germline V gene. CDR3 region: CASSFEAGPYEQYF. Written as DNA, the CDR3 is TGTGCCAGCAGCTTTGAAGCAGGGCCCTACGAGCAGTACTTC.

A word on this clone: The CDR3 carries no conserved terminal phenylalanine or tryptophan, so it likely arises from a read error. No DNA is shown, since the ends of the CDR3 on it are uncertain; the CDR3 is the one TCRdb lists. The genes are TRBV7-5 and TRBJ1-1. TRBV7-5 is given as a pseudogene. Counting both end residues, the CDR3 totals 12 amino acids. The CDR3 loop reads CARSCRGLPPRL.